This T cell receptor beta chain was sequenced during a study of PD-L1 blockade in urothelial cancer. Study-level background: It was in the mid-2010s that patients started atezolizumab at 1,200 mg intravenously every 3 weeks. Each patient had 0 to 3 earlier chemotherapy regimens.

Each PCR had synthetic TCR analog templates added to it as a spike-in. Data came from immunoSEQ multiplex PCR; TCRdb stores just in-frame clones and leaves some out. Among about 130,000 clones listed, roughly 83% were seen once. Time point indicated: pretreatment peripheral blood. CDR1 SNHLY and CDR2 FYNNEI come from the germline V gene. CDR3 length: 15 residues. The ends were cut back, 6 bases at V and 5 bases at J, with 19 bases in the middle. The sample here was PBMCs, taken around atezolizumab (anti-PD-L1) treatment. This clonotype was sampled from a man between 45 and 60 years old with urothelial cancer. The rearrangement links TRBV2 to TRBJ1-2; D perhaps matches TRBD1 (6 bases). CDR3 loop: CASRVERTDNYGYTF. Here the CDR3 DNA reads TGTGCCAGCAGGGTGGAAAGGACAGATAATTATGGCTACACCTTC.